This TCR beta chain derives from a study of blood T cell repertoires in COVID-19 (dated by TCRdb to the early 2020s). Regarding the complete study: The collaborator samples originated in the United States, Italy and Spain and spanned the acute and convalescent phases of COVID-19. The material from the prospective study consisted of cDNA or gDNA derived from T cells, B-cell-depleted T cells, or PBMCs. Deeply sampled blood TCRbeta repertoires from subjects exposed to, actively infected with, or recovered from COVID-19 were included in the dataset. The repertoires were made available in a free public database intended to serve as a resource for research on the immune response to SARS-CoV-2. Samples came from the ongoing ImmuneRACE study (first 160 participants) plus 1,254 subjects from 6 global collaborators. Sample metadata almost always included a de-identified subject ID, COVID-19 status, age in years and sex. HLA class I and class II types, where available, came from metadata supplied by the sample provider rather than from assay-based typing.

Here is what the overall study found, with its caveats: Clinical and demographic metadata were provided uncurated, with the amount varying by source and participant.

The immunoSEQ Assay, a bias-controlled multiplex PCR, was used to amplify TCRbeta CDR3 regions from genomic DNA. Regarding the original processing steps: Within the assay, amplification of reference gene primers was used to estimate how many nucleated cells each sample contained. To quantify the absolute abundance of each unique TCRbeta CDR3 rearrangement, sequence reads were collapsed and filtered. For each sample, productive Simpson clonality was calculated by taking the square root of Simpson's diversity index across productive rearrangements. In TCRdb, the immuneACCESS table is reduced to in-frame sequences with V and J assigned. These tables do not hold every clone; where another copy was compared, an unresolved V gene accounts for under half, and the others remain unexplained. V, J and clone size are taken as reported in that table, and D and trimming were inferred from the DNA itself. Within this sample are roughly 250,000 clones, with under 85% of them counted one time only. The top ten constitute roughly 0.87% of the sample.

CDR1 and CDR2 were assigned from the germline V gene as MNHEY and SVGAGI. Trimming takes 0 bases from V and 2 bases from J, and the germline ends sit 7 bases apart. The CDR3 runs 15 residues from the cysteine to the phenylalanine. The only DNA kept is the CDR3, 45 bases in frame from the first base. This clone was counted once. It lacks a known antigen. No per-base quality is available; no much larger clone lies one base away. One collaborating source in Seattle enrolled patients during active infection and followed them longitudinally through the course of disease. The collaborating institutions used their own protocols to collect whole blood in K2EDTA tubes. For TCRbeta analysis, collaborators shipped samples in one of three forms: frozen whole blood, isolated PBMCs, or DNA extracted from either of those sample types.

Sequenced input: peripheral blood. The chain uses TRBV6-5 and TRBJ2-2; no confident D gene assignment can be made. The TCR sequence derives from a human donor with COVID-19, enrolled during active disease. The donor label of this sample is uncertain. The sequenced DNA: TGTGCCAGCAGTTACTCGAACTTTAACACCGGGGAGCTGTTTTTT. This is translated as CASSYSNFNTGELFF.